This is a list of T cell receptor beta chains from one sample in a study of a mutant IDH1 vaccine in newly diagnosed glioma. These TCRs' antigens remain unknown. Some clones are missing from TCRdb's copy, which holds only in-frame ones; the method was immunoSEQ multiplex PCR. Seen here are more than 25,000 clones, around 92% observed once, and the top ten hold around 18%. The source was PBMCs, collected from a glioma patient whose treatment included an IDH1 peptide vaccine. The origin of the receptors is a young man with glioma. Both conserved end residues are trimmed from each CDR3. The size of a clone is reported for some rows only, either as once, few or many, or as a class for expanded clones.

SWTSGMTDTQY,TRBJ2-3,TRBV29-1,-
ASSSPTREGLYEQY,TRBJ2-7,TRBV5-4,-
ASTNRTGRGYGYT,TRBJ1-2,TRBV27,-
ASSASGREQY,TRBJ2-7,TRBV7-9,-
APRGTQY,TRBJ2-5,TRBV6-4,-
ASSADRDQPQH,TRBJ1-5,TRBV7-2,few
ASSLARRTSGTSYNEQF,TRBJ2-1,TRBV7-2,once
ASSPGPVGQPQH,TRBJ1-5,TRBV5-1,-
SVVVPANYGYT,TRBJ1-2,TRBV29-1,-
ASSYSRDGGEQF,TRBJ2-1,TRBV6-5,-
ASSKGTQGYGYT,TRBJ1-2,TRBV7-2,-
ASSTRTGGTPYEQY,TRBJ2-7,TRBV7-2,-
AWSPLGGHGTDTQY,TRBJ2-3,TRBV30,-
AGRKRDRGRRDTEAF,TRBJ1-1,TRBV28,-
ASSLAGRMNTEAF,TRBJ1-1,TRBV5-6,-
ASSQADTNQPQH,TRBJ1-5,TRBV4-3,-
ASSSGTGSETF,TRBJ1-1,TRBV18,-
ASRAGLSGNYGYT,TRBJ1-2,TRBV9,-
ASSYSVTEKLF,TRBJ1-4,TRBV4-1,-
ASSLSPYEQY,TRBJ2-7,TRBV5-6,-
ASSLTASYEQY,TRBJ2-7,TRBV7-2,-
ASSLGRMPGY,TRBJ2-5,TRBV5-6,-
ASSLGLGDTQY,TRBJ2-3,TRBV13,-
SAGSYGYT,TRBJ1-2,TRBV20-1,-
ASSPDRKANYGYT,TRBJ1-2,TRBV6-5,-
ASSYDTSGVYEQY,TRBJ2-7,TRBV6-5,-
SALDLPEAF,TRBJ1-1,TRBV20-1,few
ASSPTTSPPQEQY,TRBJ2-7,TRBV4-3,-
ASSPSGSPYGYT,TRBJ1-2,TRBV19,-
ASSFLQPYNEQF,TRBJ2-1,TRBV7-4,-
ASSRDRGHGYT,TRBJ1-2,TRBV7-2,once
ASSQQTGGNTEAF,TRBJ1-1,TRBV4-3,-
ASSPGSRVETQY,TRBJ2-5,TRBV18,-
SVESSQGIYNEQF,TRBJ2-1,TRBV29-1,-
ASSQGHPSYEQY,TRBJ2-7,TRBV4-3,-
ASRSGTSGNTEAF,TRBJ1-1,TRBV6-1,once
ASSEVRSMNTEAF,TRBJ1-1,TRBV6-1,-
ASSHDLSSYNEQF,TRBJ2-1,TRBV4-1,-
ASRAGTDGYT,TRBJ1-2,TRBV6-6,-
AWDRQGATEAF,TRBJ1-1,TRBV30,-
SVQKGGTGGSNEQF,TRBJ2-1,TRBV29-1,few
AMSQGSNEKLF,TRBJ1-4,TRBV10-3,-
ASTSMGDTEAF,TRBJ1-1,TRBV6-6,-
ASSLGYGQGEYEQY,TRBJ2-7,TRBV7-9,-
AWGGGWTEAF,TRBJ1-1,TRBV30,few
ASTSERGGYGYT,TRBJ1-2,TRBV5-5,-
ASSTGGGNSPLH,TRBJ1-6,TRBV7-2,-
ASSWTGGKTYEQY,TRBJ2-7,TRBV11-2,-
AWSVGTFNQPQH,TRBJ1-5,TRBV30,-
AWSVLGQASGNTIY,TRBJ1-3,TRBV30,-